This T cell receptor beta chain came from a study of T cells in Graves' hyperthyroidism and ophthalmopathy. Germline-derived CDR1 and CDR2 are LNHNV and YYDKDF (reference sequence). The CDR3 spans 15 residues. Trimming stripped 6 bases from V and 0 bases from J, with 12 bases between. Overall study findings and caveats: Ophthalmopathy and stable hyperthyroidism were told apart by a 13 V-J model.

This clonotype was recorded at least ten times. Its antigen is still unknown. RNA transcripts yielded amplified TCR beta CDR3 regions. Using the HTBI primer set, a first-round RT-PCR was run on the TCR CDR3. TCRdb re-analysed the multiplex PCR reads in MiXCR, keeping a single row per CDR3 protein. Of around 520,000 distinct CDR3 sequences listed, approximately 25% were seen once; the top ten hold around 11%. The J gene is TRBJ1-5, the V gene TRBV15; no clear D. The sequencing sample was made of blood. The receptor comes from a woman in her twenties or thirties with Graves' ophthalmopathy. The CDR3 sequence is CATRSAGDSNQPQHF. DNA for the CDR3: TGTGCCACCAGGTCGGCAGGAGATAGCAATCAGCCCCAGCATTTT.